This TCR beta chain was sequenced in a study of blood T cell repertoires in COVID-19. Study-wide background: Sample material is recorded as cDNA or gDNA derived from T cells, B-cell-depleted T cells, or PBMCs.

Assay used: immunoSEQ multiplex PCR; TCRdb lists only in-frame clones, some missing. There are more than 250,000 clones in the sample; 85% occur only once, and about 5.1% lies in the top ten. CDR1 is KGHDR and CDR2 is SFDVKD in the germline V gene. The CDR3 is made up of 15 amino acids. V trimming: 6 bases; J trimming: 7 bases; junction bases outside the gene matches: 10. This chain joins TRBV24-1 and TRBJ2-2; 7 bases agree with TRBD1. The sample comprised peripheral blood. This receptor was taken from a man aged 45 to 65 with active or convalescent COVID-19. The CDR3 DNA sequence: TGTGCCACCAGTAAGGGGGCTAGAGCGAACGGGGAGCTGTTTTTT. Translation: CATSKGARANGELFF.